This T cell receptor (beta chain) was profiled in a study of blood T cell repertoires in COVID-19. Study details: COVID-19 samples, acute and convalescent, were from the United States, Italy and Spain. In each case, the material was cDNA or gDNA derived from T cells, B-cell-depleted T cells, or PBMCs.

This CDR3 region has 16 residues. With V trimmed by 1 base and J by 2 bases, 4 bases remained unmatched. In germline, CDR1 is SEHNR, CDR2 FQNEAQ (reference sequence). Libraries were prepared by immunoSEQ multiplex PCR; TCRdb keeps only in-frame clonotypes and omits some of them. The table has 95,000 to 150,000 clones, roughly 88% seen once; the top ten hold around 5%. The sequenced material came from peripheral blood. The TCR was taken from a human donor in a cohort sampled during active COVID-19. The V call is TRBV7-9, the J call TRBJ2-4, with TRBD1 matching 8 bases. The DNA for the CDR3 is TGTGCCAGCAGCTTAGACAGGGGGTTTTCCAAAAACATTCAGTACTTC. Amino acids: CASSLDRGFSKNIQYF.